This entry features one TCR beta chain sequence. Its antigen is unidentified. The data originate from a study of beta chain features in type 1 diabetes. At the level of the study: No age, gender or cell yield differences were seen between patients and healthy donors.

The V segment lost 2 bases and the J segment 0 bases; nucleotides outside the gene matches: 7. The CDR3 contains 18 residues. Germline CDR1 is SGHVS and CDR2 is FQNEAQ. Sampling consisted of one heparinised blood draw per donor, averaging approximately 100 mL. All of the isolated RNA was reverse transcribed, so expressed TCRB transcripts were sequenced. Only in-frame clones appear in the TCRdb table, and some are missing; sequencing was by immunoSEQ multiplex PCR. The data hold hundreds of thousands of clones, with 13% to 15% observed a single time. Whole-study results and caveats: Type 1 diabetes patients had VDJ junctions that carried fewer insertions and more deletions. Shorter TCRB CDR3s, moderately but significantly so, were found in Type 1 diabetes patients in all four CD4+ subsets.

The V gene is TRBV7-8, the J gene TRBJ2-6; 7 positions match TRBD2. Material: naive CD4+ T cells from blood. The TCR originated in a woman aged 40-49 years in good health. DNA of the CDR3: TGTGCCAGCAGCTTATCAGCGGGGCAAATCTCTGGGGCCAACGTCCTGACTTTC. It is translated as CASSLSAGQISGANVLTF.